Included here is one TCR beta chain sequence, with context. This entry is derived from a study of blood T cell repertoires in COVID-19. Clones were read by immunoSEQ multiplex PCR, and TCRdb kept only the in-frame ones, dropping some. The table records over 65,000 clones, approximately 78% of them present only once. The CDR3 has 14 amino acids. CDR1 and CDR2 (germline): MNHEY, SMNVEV (reference sequence). V shed 2 bases and J shed 2 bases, with 10 bases lying between them. The sequenced sample was peripheral blood. The rearrangement uses TRBV27 and TRBJ2-7; D might be TRBD1 (6 bases). This receptor was identified in a man between 60 and 70 years old with COVID-19, enrolled during active disease. The CDR3 DNA reads TGTGCCAGCAGTTTACAGGGGCCAGCCTACGAGCAGTACTTC. Encoded protein: CASSLQGPAYEQYF.